A single sample gave rise to the 32 T cell receptor beta chains below, sequenced in a study of CD8 T cells in ankylosing spondylitis. One entry per CDR3 protein results from TCRdb running MiXCR on the 5' RACE reads. The sample records 200,000 or so distinct CDR3 sequences, roughly 18% being singletons. The sample comprised blood, either unsorted or a sorted T cell fraction (not recorded which). The receptor source for this set is a male donor between 5 and 29 years old with ankylosing spondylitis or in good health (not recorded which).

This clonotype was observed a single time. The rearrangement joins TRBV30 to TRBJ1-2; 7 positions agree with TRBD1. V lost 5 bases and J lost 5; bases outside the gene matches: 14. This CDR3 has 15 amino acids. Germline V gene data show CDR1 as GTSNPN and CDR2 as SVGIG (reference sequence). Here the CDR3 reads CAWGTASLAPYGYTF. The CDR3 DNA sequence: TGTGCCTGGGGGACAGCGTCCCTTGCCCCGTATGGCTACACCTTC.

This clonotype came up many times. V is TRBV7-9 and J is TRBJ2-1; D is undetermined. Germline assignment: CDR1 SEHNR and CDR2 FQNEAQ (reference sequence). V was pared by 2 bases and J by 8 bases, with 7 bases between. This CDR3 comprises 12 residues. CDR3 amino acids: CASSLMGYEQFF. The CDR3 bases are TGTGCCAGCAGCTTAATGGGTTATGAGCAGTTCTTC.

This clonotype was seen ten or more times. The chain is built from TRBV11-2 and TRBJ2-2; 7 bases agree with TRBD2. CDR3 length: 12 residues. Germline assignment: CDR1 SGHAT and CDR2 FQNNGV. Germline trimming cut 5 bases from V and 6 bases from J; bases unmatched to any gene: 0. This CDR3 reads CASSGRAGELFF. For the CDR3, the DNA is TGTGCCAGCAGCGGGAGGGCCGGGGAGCTGTTTTTT.

This chain connects TRBV24-1 to TRBJ2-2, with 8 bases that match TRBD2. J was trimmed by 8 bases and V by 10 bases; bases with no gene match: 17. This CDR3 spans 16 amino acids. Germline CDR1 KGHDR, CDR2 SFDVKD. For the CDR3, the DNA is TGTGCCACTTCGCCTGCGGGGGGCGCAAGAGCTGGGGAGCTGTTTTTT. It yields the protein CATSPAGGARAGELFF.

This clonotype was recorded at least ten times. The chain links TRBV5-6 to TRBJ2-5; no clear D gene. Germline CDR1 and CDR2: SGHDT and YYEEEE. The V end lost 4 bases, the J end lost 1 base, and 8 bases lay between the germline ends. The CDR3 sequence is 13 residues long. CDR3 nucleotides: TGTGCCAGCAGCCGTACTTTCCAAGAGACCCAGTACTTC. This codes for CASSRTFQETQYF.

This clonotype was detected many times. J is TRBJ2-1 and V is TRBV12-3 or TRBV12-4, with 12 positions matching TRBD2. V gave up 8 bases and J gave up 8 bases; unmatched junction bases: 13. The CDR3 covers 16 residues. CDR3 DNA sequence: TGTGCCAGCGGGAAGCCGACTAGCGGGAGATCTGATGAGCAGTTCTTC. It is translated as CASGKPTSGRSDEQFF.

The table lists this clonotype with many counts. V is TRBV24-1 and J is TRBJ2-1; 9 bases fit TRBD1. V lost 6 bases, J lost 6 bases, and 8 bases stayed unmatched. Germline CDR1 KGHDR, CDR2 SFDVKD. This CDR3 region has 15 residues. The CDR3 sequence: CATSNPGTGFNEQFF. Written as DNA, the CDR3 is TGTGCCACCAGTAACCCTGGGACAGGGTTCAATGAGCAGTTCTTC.

This clonotype was recorded at least ten times. This chain uses TRBV28 with TRBJ1-3; unclear D gene. CDR1 is MDHEN and CDR2 is SYDVKM in the germline V gene. The CDR3 is 14 residues long. Trimming left V 2 bases short and J 0 bases short, with 5 bases between. The CDR3 DNA reads as TGTGCCAGCAGTTTAGCCTACTCTGGAAACACCATATATTTT. This sequence encodes CASSLAYSGNTIYF.

This clonotype was seen many times. The chain links TRBV10-3 to TRBJ2-2; D gene unclear. V was pared by 6 bases and J by 10 bases, with 9 bases between. Germline loops: CDR1 ENHRY, CDR2 SYGVKD. This CDR3 has 11 residues. In DNA, the CDR3 is TGTGCCATCAGCGAGGTTGAGGAGCTGTTTTTT. Amino acids: CAISEVEELFF.

The CDR3 region is CSASGLAGEVVGETQYF. In DNA, the CDR3 is TGCAGTGCTAGCGGACTAGCGGGAGAGGTAGTCGGGGAGACCCAGTACTTC. The chain combines TRBV20-1 with TRBJ2-5; 13 nucleotides line up with TRBD2. The CDR3 is 17 residues long. Germline loops: CDR1 DFQATT, CDR2 SNEGSKA (reference sequence). Trimming took 3 bases from V and 5 from J; bases not matched to a gene: 12.

This clonotype was detected only once. This sequence joins TRBV11-3 and TRBJ2-5, with TRBD2 matching over 13 bases. From germline, CDR1 is SGHNT and CDR2 YENEEA. This CDR3 has 16 amino acids. Trimming removed 6 bases from V and 5 bases from J; junction bases left unmatched: 9. The CDR3 nucleotides read TGTGCCAGCAGAGCTGGACTAGCGGGAGCGGGCGAGACCCAGTACTTC. Protein: CASRAGLAGAGETQYF.

This clonotype has at least ten counts. The chain carries TRBV7-2 and TRBJ2-7, with TRBD2 as a possible D gene (6 bases). Germline CDR1 SGHTA, CDR2 FQGNSA. CDR3 length equals 13 residues. V dropped 4 bases and J dropped 5 bases, with 12 bases sitting between them. CDR3 in amino acids: CASSWGDDNEQYF. The CDR3 DNA reads as TGTGCCAGCAGCTGGGGGGACGACAACGAGCAGTACTTC.

This clonotype has a count of ten or more. V and J are TRBV20-1 and TRBJ1-4; no firm D call. Trimming cost V 5 bases and J 4 bases, with 14 bases left between them. In germline, CDR1 is DFQATT, CDR2 SNEGSKA (reference sequence). This CDR3 has 14 amino acids. CDR3 in amino acids: CSAQAAGYNEKLFF. DNA for the CDR3: TGCAGTGCTCAGGCGGCCGGCTATAATGAAAAACTGTTTTTT.

This clonotype was counted many times. This chain connects TRBV9 to TRBJ1-1, with 7 bases identical to TRBD1. The CDR3 has 14 amino acids. The germline CDR1 and CDR2 sequences are SGDLS and YYNGEE. Trimming removed 5 bases from V and 2 bases from J; junction bases left unmatched: 6. CDR3 residues: CASRTGTANTEAFF. The CDR3 nucleotides read TGTGCCAGCAGAACCGGGACAGCAAACACTGAAGCTTTCTTT.

This clonotype has a count of ten or more. This chain connects TRBV12-3 or TRBV12-4 to TRBJ1-5; 7 nucleotides line up with TRBD1. V was pared by 7 bases and J by 6 bases, with 9 bases of the junction left unmatched. The length of the CDR3 is 14 residues. CDR3 DNA: TGTGCCAGCACGGGACAGCCTAGGGGTCAGCCCCAGCATTTT. It specifies CASTGQPRGQPQHF.

There are many counts of this clonotype. The genes are TRBV12-3 or TRBV12-4 and TRBJ1-1, with D uncertain. V shed 5 bases and J shed 11 bases, with 18 bases lying between them. This CDR3 is 13 amino acids long. CDR3 coding DNA: TGTGCCAGCAGTCCCCGCGAGAGGGTAAGGGCTTTCTTT. This gives the protein CASSPRERVRAFF.

This clonotype was counted ten times or more. The V call is TRBV5-6, the J call TRBJ2-2; 14 nucleotides agree with TRBD2. V was clipped by 4 bases and J by 2 bases; unmatched bases: 4. CDR1 is SGHDT, CDR2 YYEEEE, per germline. This CDR3 spans 17 amino acids. The chain's CDR3 is CASSGTSGSVNTGELFF. The CDR3 DNA reads as TGTGCCAGCAGCGGGACTAGCGGGAGCGTAAACACCGGGGAGCTGTTTTTT.

This clonotype appeared many times. This rearrangement joins TRBV5-1 to TRBJ2-7, with TRBD2 identical over 8 bases. Per the germline V gene, CDR1 is SGHRS and CDR2 is YFSETQ. The trim removed 0 bases at V and 2 bases at J, leaving 4 bases unmatched. The CDR3 is 15 residues long. CDR3 sequence (DNA): TGCGCCAGCAGCTTGGGTCTGGGACTAGCCTACGAGCAGTACTTC. Translating it yields CASSLGLGLAYEQYF. Together with reference TRBV5-1 and TRBJ2-7, the CDR3 gives the full variable domain: KAGVTQTPRYLIKTRGQQVTLSCSPISGHRSVSWYQQTPGQGLQFLFEYFSETQRNKGNFPGRFSGRQFSNSRSEMNVSTLELGDSALYLCASSLGLGLAYEQYFGPGTRLTVT.

This clonotype was seen once. The chain is built from TRBV25-1 and TRBJ2-5, with 10 positions matching TRBD2. CDR3 size: 16 residues. The V gene end was trimmed by 3 bases and the J gene end by 5 bases; junction bases not matched to a gene: 9. Germline V CDR1 and CDR2: MGHDK, SYGVNS. CDR3 region: CASSDGPSGSMETQYF. Written as DNA, the CDR3 is TGTGCCAGCAGTGACGGGCCTAGCGGGAGCATGGAGACCCAGTACTTC.

This clonotype has ten or more counts. J is TRBJ2-1 and V is TRBV5-1; perhaps TRBD2 as D (6 bases). The V end lost 0 bases, the J end lost 0 bases, and 16 bases lay between the germline ends. Germline V gives CDR1 SGHRS, CDR2 YFSETQ. The CDR3 length is 18 residues. The CDR3 here is CASSLGRGTLSSYNEQFF. DNA of the CDR3: TGCGCCAGCAGCTTGGGGCGCGGGACCCTTAGCTCCTACAATGAGCAGTTCTTC.

This clonotype was observed many times. The chain has TRBV7-9 and TRBJ2-5; 9 positions match TRBD2. CDR3 length: 16 residues. The germline V gene has CDR1 SEHNR and CDR2 FQNEAQ (reference sequence). The V and J ends lost 5 bases and 4 bases, in that order; junction bases with no gene match: 11. CDR3 amino acids: CASSQEGAGGRETQYF. The CDR3 nucleotides read TGTGCCAGCAGCCAAGAGGGGGCGGGAGGGCGAGAGACCCAGTACTTC.

This clonotype was counted at least ten times. V and J are TRBV5-1 and TRBJ2-2; no clear D. There are 14 residues in the CDR3. The V end lost 1 base, the J end lost 2 bases, and 6 bases lay between the germline ends. Germline V CDR1 and CDR2: SGHRS, YFSETQ. CDR3 loop: CASSLRSNTGELFF. The CDR3 nucleotides read TGCGCCAGCAGCTTGAGGAGTAACACCGGGGAGCTGTTTTTT. The entire variable domain, with the rest obtained from reference TRBV5-1 and TRBJ2-2, is as follows: KAGVTQTPRYLIKTRGQQVTLSCSPISGHRSVSWYQQTPGQGLQFLFEYFSETQRNKGNFPGRFSGRQFSNSRSEMNVSTLELGDSALYLCASSLRSNTGELFFGEGSRLTVL.

This clonotype was detected many times. The rearrangement links TRBV20-1 to TRBJ2-7, with 7 bases matching TRBD1. V lost 8 bases, J lost 5 bases, and 12 bases stayed unmatched. The germline gives CDR1 DFQATT, CDR2 SNEGSKA (reference sequence). The CDR3 is 13 amino acids. The CDR3 region is CSPGKVQGNEQYF. CDR3 bases: TGCAGTCCAGGAAAGGTACAGGGGAACGAGCAGTACTTC.

The chain carries TRBV4-3 and TRBJ2-5; TRBD2 aligns across 10 bases. Germline values: CDR1 LGHNA, CDR2 YSLEER. V gave up 1 base and J gave up 1 base; unmatched junction bases: 9. The length of the CDR3 is 18 residues. The CDR3 region is CASSQGWASGSSQETQYF. The CDR3 bases are TGCGCCAGCAGCCAAGGGTGGGCTAGCGGGAGCTCCCAAGAGACCCAGTACTTC.

This clonotype was seen ten or more times. The genes are TRBV29-1 and TRBJ2-3; the D gene is possibly TRBD2 (6 bases). The CDR3 loop spans 10 amino acids. CDR1 and CDR2 from the germline V gene are SQVTM and ANQGSEA. The V gene lost 7 bases and the J gene lost 4 bases, with 6 bases spanning the gap. CDR3 protein: CSGGADTQYF. The CDR3 bases are TGCAGCGGGGGGGCAGATACGCAGTATTTT.

The V gene is TRBV2, the J gene TRBJ2-1; D remains unclear. The CDR3 is 14 amino acids. Trimming took 9 bases from V and 4 from J, leaving 16 bases between them. CDR1 and CDR2 (germline): SNHLY, FYNNEI. The CDR3 here is CARTVRILYNEQFF. The CDR3 coding sequence is TGTGCCAGAACGGTTAGGATACTTTACAATGAGCAGTTCTTC. Combining the CDR3 with reference TRBV2 and TRBJ2-1 gives the whole variable domain EPEVTQTPSHQVTQMGQEVILRCVPISNHLYFYWYRQILGQKVEFLVSFYNNEISEKSEIFDDQFSVERPDGSNFTLKIRSTKLEDSAMYFCARTVRILYNEQFFGPGTRLTVL.

This clonotype came up many times. The J gene is TRBJ2-1, the V gene TRBV12-3 or TRBV12-4; no definite D call. The CDR3 loop spans 13 amino acids. Trimming left V 8 bases short and J 2 bases short, with 10 bases between. The CDR3 loop reads CASARLAYNEQFF. The DNA of the CDR3 is TGTGCCAGCGCCCGCCTTGCCTACAATGAGCAGTTCTTC.

This clonotype was seen at least ten times. The J gene is TRBJ1-2, the V gene TRBV29-1; D unclear. V dropped 0 bases and J dropped 0 bases, with 5 bases sitting between them. Germline V CDR1 and CDR2: SQVTM, ANQGSEA. This CDR3 has 13 residues. The CDR3 protein is CSVEEGTNYGYTF. In DNA form, the CDR3 reads TGCAGCGTTGAAGAGGGGACTAACTATGGCTACACCTTC.

This clonotype was seen ten or more times. The V and J genes are TRBV11-2 and TRBJ1-2; a possible D gene is TRBD1 (5 bases). V was clipped by 0 bases and J by 6 bases, with 14 bases between them. This CDR3 comprises 15 residues. In germline, CDR1 is SGHAT, CDR2 FQNNGV. CDR3 sequence: CASSLDPGKGDGYTF. CDR3 coding DNA: TGTGCCAGCAGCTTAGATCCAGGGAAGGGTGATGGCTACACCTTC.

Ten or more counts support this clonotype. At one of its ends the junction is not consistent with the germline gene, which may arise from a read error. The V and J genes are TRBV24-1 and TRBJ2-2; unclear D gene. Germline CDR1 reads KGHDR; CDR2 reads SFDVKD. This CDR3 has 11 amino acids. The CDR3 spells CATSDSGELFF. The DNA of the CDR3 is TGTGCCACCAGCGATTCCGGGGAGCTGTTTTTT.

This clonotype was seen repeatedly, ten times or more. The chain employs TRBV12-3 or TRBV12-4 and TRBJ2-1, with 7 bases fitting TRBD2. This CDR3 contains 15 residues. Trimming took 6 bases from V and 2 from J; bases not matched to a gene: 7. CDR3 residues: CASRLLAEAYNEQFF. DNA of the CDR3: TGTGCCAGCAGACTGCTAGCGGAGGCCTACAATGAGCAGTTCTTC.

In its sample, this clonotype was seen many times. CDR3 bases: TGCGCCAGCAGCTTGGCTCTAGTGCAATCCGAAGAGCAGTTCTTC. This gives the protein CASSLALVQSEEQFF. V is TRBV5-1 and J is TRBJ2-1; D is ambiguous. Germline lookup yields CDR1 SGHRS and CDR2 YFSETQ. The CDR3 covers 15 residues. With 0 bases removed from V and 10 bases from J, the gap between germline ends came to 17 bases.